The 25 T cell receptor beta chains below all came from one sample that was sequenced in a study of T-cell reconstitution after alpha-beta-depleted transplantation in children (TCRdb year 2016). Library preparation was by PCR. Sequencing used an Illumina HiSeq 2500. To normalize quantification of the TCRbeta repertoire, the TCR libraries were built with molecular barcoding that relied on unique molecular identifiers. TCRdb took the public reads, trimmed them with fastp at Q25, ran MiXCR for clone calling and kept in-frame beta chains. CDR3 protein sequences are deduplicated, and each keeps its most common genes and DNA. Present in this sample are approximately 270,000 distinct CDR3 sequences, nearly 10% of which were seen just once. The top ten clones comprise 10% of the sample. Sample: PBMCs from the stem cell graft donor, taken from the stem cell graft. Receptors were obtained from a human donor who donated a stem cell graft to a child with SCID.

J is TRBJ2-3 and V is TRBV20-1; 11 bases map to TRBD2. The junction had 11 bases not matched to a gene; V was cut back by 1 base and J by 8 bases. CDR1 and CDR2 (germline): DFQATT, SNEGSKA (reference sequence). The CDR3 spans 16 residues. CDR3 residues: CSARVAGGPRLGTQYF. The CDR3 DNA is TGCAGTGCTAGAGTAGCGGGGGGGCCCCGGCTGGGTACGCAGTATTTT.

This clonotype was recorded once. J is TRBJ2-5 and V is TRBV20-1; 8 bases are a match to TRBD1. V trimming: 6 bases; J trimming: 5 bases; junction bases outside the gene matches: 17. Germline-derived CDR1 and CDR2 are DFQATT and SNEGSKA (reference sequence). The CDR3 loop spans 16 amino acids. The CDR3 bases are TGCAGTGCCCCTCGCGTTACAGGGGGTTTTGGCGAGACCCAGTACTTC. Protein sequence: CSAPRVTGGFGETQYF.

The gene calls are TRBV5-1 and TRBJ2-7, with 7 nucleotides matching TRBD2. The CDR3 is made up of 15 amino acids. J was trimmed by 2 bases and V by 0 bases; bases with no gene match: 5. Germline V CDR1 and CDR2: SGHRS, YFSETQ. The CDR3 spells CASSLVAGETYEQYF. CDR3 DNA sequence: TGCGCCAGCAGCTTGGTGGCGGGGGAAACCTACGAGCAGTACTTC.

This clonotype has a handful of counts. The chain couples TRBV12-3 or TRBV12-4 to TRBJ2-7; D unclear. The CDR3 contains 15 residues. Trimming took off 6 bases at V and 0 bases at J, with 15 bases between the two ends. The CDR3 protein is CASRGPVGSSYEQYF. The CDR3 nucleotides read TGTGCCAGCAGAGGGCCCGTTGGCAGCTCCTACGAGCAGTACTTC.

There are a few counts of this clonotype. The CDR3 coding sequence is TGTGCCACCAGCAGAGATAATTTGGCTAATGAAAAACTGTTTTTT. This encodes CATSRDNLANEKLFF. This sequence joins TRBV15 and TRBJ1-4, with D hard to call. Trimming left V 0 bases short and J 3 bases short, with 8 bases between. Germline-derived CDR1 and CDR2 are LNHNV and YYDKDF (reference sequence). CDR3 length: 15 residues.

The J gene is TRBJ2-7, the V gene TRBV5-1; D is ambiguous. CDR3 length equals 15 residues. Trimming took off 4 bases at V and 2 bases at J, with 16 bases between the two ends. Per germline, CDR1 SGHRS and CDR2 YFSETQ. The CDR3 here is CASSLDGIIPYEQYF. The CDR3 DNA sequence: TGCGCCAGCAGCCTAGACGGAATTATACCCTACGAGCAGTACTTC. Looking up the rest from reference TRBV5-1 and TRBJ2-7 gives the full variable domain: KAGVTQTPRYLIKTRGQQVTLSCSPISGHRSVSWYQQTPGQGLQFLFEYFSETQRNKGNFPGRFSGRQFSNSRSEMNVSTLELGDSALYLCASSLDGIIPYEQYFGPGTRLTVT.

This clonotype was seen a few times. V and J are TRBV12-3 or TRBV12-4 and TRBJ2-1; the D is unclear. There are 12 residues in the CDR3. Trimming shortened V by 3 bases and J by 9 bases, and 9 bases separated the two germline ends. The CDR3 DNA reads as TGTGCCAGCAGTTTTGAAGTGGGTGAGCAGTTCTTC. It is translated as CASSFEVGEQFF.

This clonotype came up a few times. The V gene is TRBV12-3 or TRBV12-4, the J gene TRBJ2-7; D possibly corresponds to TRBD2 (5 bases). CDR3 length equals 14 residues. V was pared by 6 bases and J by 2 bases, with 14 bases between. This CDR3 is CASSQWGVPYEQYF. DNA for the CDR3: TGTGCCAGCAGCCAGTGGGGAGTTCCCTACGAGCAGTACTTC.

The rearrangement uses TRBV12-3 or TRBV12-4 and TRBJ1-1; D ambiguous. Trimming stripped 2 bases from V and 2 bases from J, with 9 bases between. This CDR3 has 14 amino acids. Here the CDR3 reads CASSLRETNTEAFF. The CDR3 DNA sequence: TGTGCCAGCAGTTTAAGGGAGACCAACACTGAAGCTTTCTTT.

V is TRBV6-5 and J is TRBJ2-2; possible D gene TRBD1, 6 bases. The CDR3 is 15 amino acids. CDR1 and CDR2 from the germline V gene are MNHEY and SVGAGI. Trimming removed 1 base from V and 3 bases from J, with 9 bases in between. CDR3 sequence reads: CASSYWGPDTGELFF. The CDR3 DNA sequence: TGTGCCAGCAGTTACTGGGGGCCGGACACCGGGGAGCTGTTTTTT.

This clonotype was seen only a few times. The chain is built from TRBV24-1 and TRBJ2-1; 7 bases match TRBD1. The junction had 7 bases not matched to a gene; V was cut back by 10 bases and J by 2 bases. The CDR3 runs 14 residues. The germline V gene has CDR1 KGHDR and CDR2 SFDVKD. The CDR3 loop is CATASTGPYNEQFF. Written as DNA, the CDR3 is TGTGCCACTGCCTCGACAGGGCCCTACAATGAGCAGTTCTTC.

This clonotype was picked up many times. This chain connects TRBV6-5 to TRBJ1-3; no clear D. The CDR3 length is 17 residues. Germline V gene lookup returns CDR1 MNHEY and CDR2 SVGAGI. V was pared by 0 bases and J by 0 bases, with 12 bases between. In DNA form, the CDR3 reads TGTGCCAGCAGTTACTCGAGCCCCAGCTCCTCTGGAAACACCATATATTTT. Its protein product is CASSYSSPSSSGNTIYF.

This clonotype was seen many times. The chain recombines TRBV20-1 with TRBJ2-1, with D unclear. Trimming shortened V by 8 bases and J by 0 bases, and 11 bases separated the two germline ends. CDR3 length equals 13 residues. The germline CDR1 and CDR2 sequences are DFQATT and SNEGSKA (reference sequence). In nucleotides, the CDR3 is TGCAGTACAACTTCCAGCTCCTACAATGAGCAGTTCTTC. The encoded protein is CSTTSSSYNEQFF.

There are many counts of this clonotype. V and J are TRBV12-3 or TRBV12-4 and TRBJ1-1, with 7 bases matching TRBD1. The V gene end was trimmed by 5 bases and the J gene end by 4 bases; junction bases not matched to a gene: 7. This CDR3 spans 14 amino acids. CDR3 region: CASSRTGGGTEAFF. The CDR3 nucleotides read TGTGCCAGCAGTCGGACAGGCGGCGGCACTGAAGCTTTCTTT.

This clonotype was seen ten or more times. The chain combines TRBV12-3 or TRBV12-4 with TRBJ2-7, with D hard to call. Trimming took 5 bases from V and 6 from J, leaving 8 bases between them. The CDR3 loop spans 11 amino acids. For the CDR3, the DNA is TGTGCCAGCAGTCTTAACCGCGAGCAGTACTTC. It specifies CASSLNREQYF.

This chain connects TRBV2 to TRBJ2-7, with 7 bases aligning to TRBD1. Per the germline V gene, CDR1 is SNHLY and CDR2 is FYNNEI. The length of the CDR3 is 13 residues. Trimming cost V 6 bases and J 1 base; bases outside gene matches: 3. Here the CDR3 reads CASRLTGSYEQYF. CDR3 DNA sequence: TGTGCCAGCAGATTGACAGGGTCCTACGAGCAGTACTTC.

This clonotype was recorded at least ten times. The rearrangement uses TRBV12-3 or TRBV12-4 and TRBJ1-2, with a tentative D call TRBD1 (6 bases). The V end lost 3 bases, the J end lost 4 bases, and 18 bases lay between the germline ends. The CDR3 totals 16 residues. The CDR3 here is CASSFWTDVNGYGYTF. The CDR3 DNA follows: TGTGCCAGCAGTTTCTGGACAGACGTGAATGGCTATGGCTACACCTTC.

This clonotype was observed a few times. The chain is built from TRBV7-3 and TRBJ1-1; D remains unclear. The V and J ends lost 4 bases and 1 base respectively, with 7 bases between them. Looked up from germline, CDR1 is SGHTA and CDR2 is FQGTGA. This CDR3 contains 13 residues. CDR3 DNA sequence: TGTGCCAGCAGCTCCGATGGGAACACTGAAGCTTTCTTT. Encoded protein: CASSSDGNTEAFF.

This clonotype came up many times. The V and J genes are TRBV5-4 and TRBJ1-1; D is uncertain. V shed 1 base and J shed 7 bases, with 11 bases lying between them. CDR3 length: 13 residues. Germline V gene data show CDR1 as SGHNT and CDR2 as YYREEE (reference sequence). The CDR3 region is CASSLSSRDEAFF. Here the CDR3 DNA reads TGTGCCAGCAGCTTGTCTAGCAGAGATGAAGCTTTCTTT.

There are a few counts of this clonotype. The chain combines TRBV20-1 with TRBJ1-1, with D possibly being TRBD1 (5 bases). The CDR3 runs to 13 residues. Germline-derived CDR1 and CDR2 are DFQATT and SNEGSKA (reference sequence). Deletions cut 3 bases from V and 1 base from J, with 9 bases between. In DNA form, the CDR3 reads TGCAGTGCTAGGGTGGGGCGGAACACTGAAGCTTTCTTT. Its translation: CSARVGRNTEAFF.

This rearrangement joins TRBV7-2 to TRBJ1-1; 7 bases agree with TRBD1. The V segment lost 3 bases and the J segment 4 bases; nucleotides outside the gene matches: 11. Germline CDR1 SGHTA, CDR2 FQGNSA. This CDR3 spans 16 amino acids. The CDR3 region has the DNA TGTGCCAGCAGCTTTAGGGACAGTGGAGGAAGCACTGAAGCTTTCTTT. As protein: CASSFRDSGGSTEAFF.

This clonotype was observed a handful of times. The rearrangement links TRBV2 to TRBJ1-2; D is perhaps TRBD1 (5 bases). V shed 5 bases and J shed 4 bases, with 14 bases lying between them. The V gene's germline CDR1 is SNHLY and CDR2 FYNNEI. The CDR3 length is 14 residues. CDR3 sequence: CASSLGTAFYGYTF. The CDR3 region has the DNA TGTGCCAGCAGTCTCGGGACCGCCTTCTATGGCTACACCTTC.

A remark on this clonotype: This may come from a read error, since a much larger clone is one base off. This chain connects TRBV11-3 to TRBJ2-2; D is possibly TRBD1 (5 bases). CDR1 SGHNT and CDR2 YENEEA come from the germline V gene. Trimming removed 5 bases at V and 3 bases at J, with 7 bases between. The CDR3 has 13 residues. The CDR3 reads CASSIRDTGELFF. CDR3 DNA: TGTGCCAGCAGCATCAGGGACACCGGGGAGCTGTTTTTT. Complete variable domain (other parts from reference TRBV11-3 and TRBJ2-2): EAGVVQSPRYKIIEKKQPVAFWCNPISGHNTLYWYLQNLGQGPELLIRYENEEAVDDSQLPKDRFSAERLKGVDSTLKIQPAELGDSAVYLCASSIRDTGELFFGEGSRLTVL.

The table lists this clonotype with many counts. This chain connects TRBV15 to TRBJ2-3, with a tentative D call TRBD2 (5 bases). The CDR3 loop spans 18 amino acids. Germline V gene lookup returns CDR1 LNHNV and CDR2 YYDKDF (reference sequence). With 0 bases removed from V and 4 bases from J, the gap between germline ends came to 20 bases. The CDR3 sequence is CATSRERAGGSVADTQYF. The CDR3 bases are TGTGCCACCAGCAGAGAGAGGGCCGGCGGGTCGGTAGCAGATACGCAGTATTTT.

This clonotype was detected only a few times. V is TRBV4-2 and J is TRBJ2-5; D is uncertain. Trimming cost V 4 bases and J 1 base, with 10 bases left between them. This CDR3 region has 14 residues. Germline CDR1 LGHNA, CDR2 YNFKEQ. The CDR3 DNA reads TGTGCCAGCAGCCCCACCCCGGGCCAAGAGACCCAGTACTTC. This gives the protein CASSPTPGQETQYF.